A selection of T cell receptor beta chains follows, all from one sample in a study of T-cell memory formation after mild COVID-19. TCRdb reanalysed the 5' RACE reads using MiXCR and keeps one entry per CDR3 protein. The data hold about 600,000 distinct CDR3 sequences, with roughly 20% observed a single time. The sample was PBMCs or a T cell subset sorted from them (not recorded which). The receptors derive from an adult woman who had mild COVID-19 (a few samples of this study predate the infection). Cell type and time point are not known. CDR3s include the opening cysteine and the closing phenylalanine or tryptophan. The D gene is left open where the match is weak. Clone size is shown for a subset of rows, as once, few, many or a class of expanded clone.

TRBV7-2,16,TRBJ2-5,-,-,TGTGCCAGCAGCTTCAGAAGGCCCCGAGACCAAGAGACCCAGTACTTC,CASSFRRPRDQETQYF
TRBV5-6,15,TRBJ2-1,-,TRBD2,TGTGCCAGCAGCCTCTGGGCTAGCGGGGGGGATGAGCAGTTCTTC,CASSLWASGGDEQFF
TRBV19,15,TRBJ2-3,-,TRBD1,TGTGCCAGTAGTGACCGGGACAGCGGCACAGATACGCAGTATTTT,CASSDRDSGTDTQYF
TRBV7-9,14,TRBJ1-1,-,-,TGTGCCAGCTTCCGGGACACCATACCGGTGGGGGCTTTCTTT,CASFRDTIPVGAFF
TRBV24-1,13,TRBJ2-5,once,-,TGTGCCACGGGATACGGAGTCCAAGAGACCCAGTACTTC,CATGYGVQETQYF
TRBV12-3/TRBV12-4,16,TRBJ2-7,few,TRBD2,TGTGCCAGGCTATTGTCCTGGGGGAGGGCCGCGGGCGAGCAGTACTTC,CARLLSWGRAAGEQYF
TRBV4-2,18,TRBJ2-1,-,TRBD2,TGTGCCAGCAGCCAAGTGGGGCTAGCGGGAGGGCATGGGAATGAGCAGTTCTTC,CASSQVGLAGGHGNEQFF
TRBV9,16,TRBJ2-3,-,TRBD2,TGTGCCAGCAGCGTCCGCGGGGGGCTGAGCACAGATACGCAGTATTTT,CASSVRGGLSTDTQYF
TRBV4-1,15,TRBJ1-2,few,-,TGCGCCAGCAGCCAACCGATCCGGGCTAACTATGGCTACACCTTC,CASSQPIRANYGYTF
TRBV3-1,13,TRBJ2-2,-,-,TGTGCCAGCATCCACAGGAACACCGGGGAGCTGTTTTTT,CASIHRNTGELFF
TRBV6-5,16,TRBJ1-4,-,TRBD1,TGTGCCAGCAGTTACCGTTGGGCAGGGGGGGATGAAAAACTGTTTTTT,CASSYRWAGGDEKLFF
TRBV6-5,13,TRBJ1-2,few,-,TGTGCCAGCAGTCCGGACATCGGCGGTGGCTACACCTTC,CASSPDIGGGYTF
TRBV5-1,16,TRBJ1-1,many,-,TGCGCCAGCAGCCCGAGGGCCTCTGTCATTGACACTGAAGCTTTCTTT,CASSPRASVIDTEAFF
TRBV7-9,13,TRBJ1-1,few,TRBD1,TGTGCCAGCAGCCGGGACAGTATCCCTGAAGCTTTCTTT,CASSRDSIPEAFF
TRBV24-1,14,TRBJ2-5,-,-,TGTGCCACCAGTGATTTGCCGCCCCAGGAGACCCAGTACTTC,CATSDLPPQETQYF
TRBV20-1,15,TRBJ1-2,-,-,TGCAGTGCTAGAGGCCCGGGGAGAAAGACTGCTGGCTACACCTTC,CSARGPGRKTAGYTF
TRBV6-2/TRBV6-3,17,TRBJ2-2,-,-,TGTGCCAGCAGTTACTCCCTAGTAATGGGAGACACCGGGGAGCTGTTTTTT,CASSYSLVMGDTGELFF
TRBV10-3,16,TRBJ2-5,-,TRBD1,TGTGCCATCAGTGACCTGGGGACAGCCGATCAAGAGACCCAGTACTTC,CAISDLGTADQETQYF
TRBV20-1,13,TRBJ1-2,-,TRBD1,TGCAGTGCTGCGAAGGACAGGGTGAAAGGCTACACCTTC,CSAAKDRVKGYTF
TRBV5-1,17,TRBJ2-2,few,TRBD2,TGCGCCAGCAGCTTGGGACTAGCGGGAGTCGGGACCGGGGAGCTGTTTTTT,CASSLGLAGVGTGELFF
TRBV14,15,TRBJ2-2,few,-,TGTGCCAGCAGCCGAGCGTCCTTAACCGGGGGGGAGCTGTTTTTT,CASSRASLTGGELFF
TRBV5-1,15,TRBJ2-1,many,-,TGCGCCAGCAGCAATACAGGGAGCTCCTACAATGAGCAGTTCTTC,CASSNTGSSYNEQFF
TRBV7-2,14,TRBJ2-3,-,-,TGTGCCAGCAGCTTAGGATGGGGCTTAAATACGCAGTATTTT,CASSLGWGLNTQYF
TRBV12-3/TRBV12-4,13,TRBJ1-1,-,-,TGTGCCAGCAGTTTAAGGAGGGAAACTGAAGCTTTCTTT,CASSLRRETEAFF
TRBV24-1,15,TRBJ2-1,few,TRBD2,TGTGCCACCAGTGACCCGACTAGCGGAAACAATGAGCAGTTCTTC,CATSDPTSGNNEQFF
TRBV11-2,14,TRBJ2-7,-,TRBD2,TGTGCCAGCAGCTTAACGGACGGGAGGTACGAGCAGTACTTC,CASSLTDGRYEQYF
TRBV4-2,16,TRBJ2-1,-,-,TGTGCCAGCAGCCACGATACGATTAGCCTGTACAATGAGCAGTTCTTC,CASSHDTISLYNEQFF
TRBV20-1,13,TRBJ2-1,-,-,TGCAGTGCTAGGGACTCACCTTACAATGAGCAGTTCTTC,CSARDSPYNEQFF